These 10 T cell receptor beta chains share one sample of origin, sequenced in a study of cytomegalovirus exposure and HLA in healthy donors. Amplification used 60 Vbeta primers and 13 Jbeta primers. Assay: immunoSEQ multiplex PCR; the TCRdb copy retains only in-frame clones and omits some. The sample carries 200,000 or so clones, roughly 73% recorded once. The source material was PBMCs. The receptors stem from a woman aged 25 to 39 in good health and CMV-seropositive.

J is TRBJ2-1 and V is TRBV19; D possibly corresponds to TRBD1 (6 bases). With 3 bases removed from V and 6 bases from J, the gap between germline ends came to 18 bases. Germline V gene data show CDR1 as LNHDA and CDR2 as SQIVND (reference sequence). CDR3 length: 16 amino acids. This CDR3 is CASSILRGRGSNEQFF. In DNA, the CDR3 is TGTGCCAGTAGTATCCTCCGGGGCAGGGGAAGCAATGAGCAGTTCTTC.

The genes are TRBV29-1 and TRBJ1-3; 7 bases agree with TRBD1. The J segment lost 8 bases and the V segment lost 6 bases, leaving 4 bases of the junction unmatched. Germline CDR1 SQVTM, CDR2 ANQGSEA. This CDR3 is 11 amino acids long. CDR3 region: CSVFQGDTIYF. The CDR3 DNA reads TGCAGCGTCTTTCAGGGGGACACCATATATTTT.

This sequence joins TRBV11-2 and TRBJ2-3; D remains unclear. The CDR3 is 12 amino acids. The V gene's germline CDR1 is SGHAT and CDR2 FQNNGV. With 5 bases removed from V and 6 bases from J, the gap between germline ends came to 9 bases. The CDR3 loop is CASSPSRDTQYF. CDR3 nucleotides: TGTGCCAGCAGCCCATCCCGGGATACGCAGTATTTT. Full variable domain (remainder filled in from reference TRBV11-2 and TRBJ2-3): EAGVAQSPRYKIIEKRQSVAFWCNPISGHATLYWYQQILGQGPKLLIQFQNNGVVDDSQLPKDRFSAERLKGVDSTLKIQPAKLEDSAVYLCASSPSRDTQYFGPGTRLTVL.

This chain joins TRBV18 and TRBJ2-6; D may be TRBD1 (6 bases). In germline, CDR1 is KGHSH, CDR2 LQKENI. This CDR3 has 16 residues. V shed 6 bases and J shed 3 bases, with 15 bases lying between them. The CDR3 nucleotides read TGTGCCAGCTCGCAACTTAACAGGGATGGGGCCAACGTCCTGACTTTC. Translating gives CASSQLNRDGANVLTF.

This chain links TRBV7-2 with TRBJ2-2, with 8 bases matching TRBD1. V was pared by 1 base and J by 5 bases, with 9 bases of the junction left unmatched. The CDR3 extends over 17 amino acids. The V gene's germline CDR1 is SGHTA and CDR2 FQGNSA. The CDR3 sequence is CASSLGRAGGLTGELFF. Here the CDR3 DNA reads TGTGCCAGCAGCTTAGGTCGGGCAGGGGGCTTGACCGGGGAGCTGTTTTTT.

CDR3 nucleotides: TGTGCCAGCAGCTTAGAACTAGCTCGACAGCTGTTTTTT. It encodes CASSLELARQLFF. The J gene is TRBJ2-2, the V gene TRBV7-6; D is possibly TRBD2 (6 bases). The germline V gene encodes CDR1 SGHVS and CDR2 FNYEAQ. Trimming took off 1 base at V and 12 bases at J, with 12 bases between the two ends. This CDR3 has 13 residues.

The chain is built from TRBV28 and TRBJ2-1; the match to TRBD2 covers 9 bases. The CDR3 runs to 14 residues. The germline CDR1 and CDR2 sequences are MDHEN and SYDVKM. With V trimmed by 7 bases and J by 3 bases, 4 bases remained unmatched. CDR3 bases: TGTGCCAGCATTGCTAGCGGGAACTACAATGAGCAGTTCTTC. This codes for CASIASGNYNEQFF. The full variable domain, with the rest looked up from reference TRBV28 and TRBJ2-1, is DVKVTQSSRYLVKRTGEKVFLECVQDMDHENMFWYRQDPGLGLRLIYFSYDVKMKEKGDIPEGYSVSREKKERFSLILESASTNQTSMYLCASIASGNYNEQFFGPGTRLTVL.

The chain links TRBV27 to TRBJ1-2, with 7 bases fitting TRBD1. Germline assignment: CDR1 MNHEY and CDR2 SMNVEV (reference sequence). CDR3 size: 14 residues. J gave up 6 bases and V 1 base, and 5 bases lay outside the gene matches. CDR3 in DNA: TGTGCCAGCAGTTTATACAGGGGAGAAAATGGCTACACCTTC. This codes for CASSLYRGENGYTF.

V usage is TRBV2 and J usage is TRBJ1-2; weak D call: TRBD1 (6 bases). Trimming removed 2 bases at V and 3 bases at J, with 16 bases between. CDR3 length: 16 residues. Germline V gives CDR1 SNHLY, CDR2 FYNNEI. The CDR3 reads CASSEIGQGRDYGYTF. DNA for the CDR3: TGTGCCAGCAGTGAAATAGGGCAGGGGAGAGACTATGGCTACACCTTC. Full variable domain (remainder filled in from reference TRBV2 and TRBJ1-2): EPEVTQTPSHQVTQMGQEVILRCVPISNHLYFYWYRQILGQKVEFLVSFYNNEISEKSEIFDDQFSVERPDGSNFTLKIRSTKLEDSAMYFCASSEIGQGRDYGYTFGSGTRLTVV.

V gene TRBV5-1 combines with J gene TRBJ2-3; 8 nucleotides agree with TRBD1. The ends lost 3 bases at V and 0 bases at J; junction bases unmatched: 3. This CDR3 region has 15 residues. Germline assignment: CDR1 SGHRS and CDR2 YFSETQ. The DNA of the CDR3 is TGCGCCAGCAGCTCAAGGACAGGGAGCACAGATACGCAGTATTTT. Protein: CASSSRTGSTDTQYF.